These 9 T cell receptor beta chains originate from one sample sequenced in a study of beta chain features in type 1 diabetes. Antigens of these TCRs are unknown. Overall study results and limits: There was a moderate but significant shortening of TCRB CDR3s in all four CD4+ subsets of Type 1 diabetes patients.

Expressed TCRB transcripts were sequenced because the entire RNA isolate underwent reverse transcription. Produced via immunoSEQ multiplex PCR; TCRdb's table is partial and in-frame only. The table shows 500,000 to 800,000 clones, with 12% occurring only once. The sample was naive CD4+ T cells from blood. These receptors all stem from a man in his thirties or forties with type 1 diabetes.

This clone was seen a few times. V usage is TRBV29-1 and J usage is TRBJ2-2, with D possibly being TRBD2 (5 bases). Between the trimmed V and J ends, which lost 1 base and 6 bases, there was a span of 9 bases. The CDR3 is 13 amino acids. CDR1 is SQVTM, CDR2 ANQGSEA, per germline. CDR3 DNA sequence: TGCAGCGTTGAAGTGACGAGGGCCGGGGAGCTGTTTTTT. It translates to CSVEVTRAGELFF.

This clone has just a few counts. CDR3 nucleotides: TGCGCCAGCAAGTTGACGGTAGGGGATGGGTTTACTGAAAAACTGTTTTTT. Residues: CASKLTVGDGFTEKLFF. The chain combines TRBV5-1 with TRBJ1-4; D is perhaps TRBD1 (5 bases). This CDR3 contains 17 residues. V lost 6 bases and J lost 7, with 25 bases in between. Germline CDR1 is SGHRS and CDR2 is YFSETQ.

DNA of the CDR3: TGTGCCAGCTCACCACCGGGGACAAGCACTGAAGCTTTCTTT. It translates to CASSPPGTSTEAFF. The rearrangement joins TRBV18 to TRBJ1-1; D is perhaps TRBD1 (6 bases). V dropped 0 bases and J dropped 4 bases, with 9 bases sitting between them. The CDR3 totals 14 residues. From germline, CDR1 is KGHSH and CDR2 LQKENI.

The chain has TRBV30 and TRBJ2-5; D perhaps matches TRBD1 (5 bases). Between the trimmed V and J ends, which lost 0 bases and 5 bases, there was a span of 19 bases. Germline V gives CDR1 GTSNPN, CDR2 SVGIG (reference sequence). CDR3 length: 16 amino acids. The DNA for the CDR3 is TGTGCCTGGAGTGTAAGGGCAGCCAACTCAGGGGAGACCCAGTACTTC. This translates into CAWSVRAANSGETQYF.

This clone has a handful of counts. The chain has TRBV11-2 and TRBJ2-7; D unresolved. Germline CDR1 SGHAT, CDR2 FQNNGV. The CDR3 contains 15 residues. Trimming took off 0 bases at V and 4 bases at J, with 13 bases between the two ends. In DNA form, the CDR3 reads TGTGCCAGCAGCTTAGATCCGATTGGCACTTACGAGCAGTACTTC. Translation: CASSLDPIGTYEQYF.

This chain links TRBV4-3 with TRBJ2-7, with D perhaps TRBD1 or TRBD2 (5 bases each). The ends were cut back, 3 bases at V and 3 bases at J, with 18 bases in the middle. The CDR3 runs 16 residues. Germline lookup yields CDR1 LGHNA and CDR2 YSLEER. Written as DNA, the CDR3 is TGCGCCAGCAGCCACGGAGACAGCACGGCGGGCTACGAGCAGTACTTC. Translated, it gives CASSHGDSTAGYEQYF.

This clone occurred a few times. The V gene is TRBV29-1, the J gene TRBJ1-2; D gene uncertain. CDR1 is SQVTM and CDR2 is ANQGSEA in the germline V gene. Trimming removed 7 bases from V and 0 bases from J, with 15 bases in between. This CDR3 has 14 residues. The CDR3, as DNA: TGCAGCGCCCAAGGAAACAGAGCTAACTATGGCTACACCTTC. It is translated as CSAQGNRANYGYTF.

The chain carries TRBV7-2 and TRBJ2-2; 11 bases fit TRBD2. Per the germline V gene, CDR1 is SGHTA and CDR2 is FQGNSA. Unmatched junction bases numbered 4, after V lost 3 bases and J lost 4 bases. The CDR3 runs 16 residues. The CDR3 loop reads CASSFTGTSGTGELFF. The DNA for the CDR3 is TGTGCCAGCAGCTTTACCGGGACTAGCGGCACCGGGGAGCTGTTTTTT.

This clone was detected a few times. V is TRBV28 and J is TRBJ1-2, with D perhaps matching TRBD1 (5 bases). Trimming shortened V by 3 bases and J by 8 bases, and 10 bases separated the two germline ends. This CDR3 comprises 12 residues. Looked up from germline, CDR1 is MDHEN and CDR2 is SYDVKM. This chain's CDR3 is CASSFGTAGYTF. As DNA, the CDR3 is TGTGCCAGCAGTTTCGGGACGGCCGGCTACACCTTC.